The 29 T cell receptor beta chains reported below all come from one sample, sequenced in a study of blood T cell repertoires in COVID-19. Data came from immunoSEQ multiplex PCR; TCRdb stores just in-frame clones and leaves some out. This sample yields over 85,000 clones, of which more than 70% are seen a single time; 15% to 20% belongs to the top ten. Specimen: peripheral blood. These receptors all stem from a human donor in a cohort sampled during active COVID-19.

The V gene is TRBV11-2, the J gene TRBJ2-2, with a weak D call TRBD1 (6 bases). The CDR3 totals 14 residues. Trimming removed 1 base at V and 5 bases at J, with 8 bases between. CDR1 is SGHAT and CDR2 is FQNNGV in the germline V gene. CDR3 region: CASSLARGTGELFF. The CDR3 DNA is TGTGCCAGCAGCTTAGCCAGGGGAACCGGGGAGCTGTTTTTT.

The chain uses TRBV4-1 and TRBJ1-1, with 8 bases identical to TRBD1. In germline, CDR1 is MGHRA, CDR2 YSYEKL. This CDR3 is built from 14 residues. The J segment lost 4 bases and the V segment lost 1 base, leaving 2 bases of the junction unmatched. This chain's CDR3 is CASSQGQGSTEAFF. The CDR3 DNA follows: TGCGCCAGCAGCCAAGGACAGGGGAGCACTGAAGCTTTCTTT.

V and J are TRBV7-8 and TRBJ1-1; D call uncertain. CDR3 length equals 13 residues. V was cut by 1 base and J by 11 bases, with 14 bases left in between. CDR1 is SGHVS, CDR2 FQNEAQ, per germline. CDR3: CASSLGGEVGAFF. The CDR3, as DNA: TGTGCCAGCAGCTTAGGGGGAGAGGTCGGCGCTTTCTTT.

This clone is large by share. This chain uses TRBV9 with TRBJ2-1; D call uncertain. There are 14 residues in the CDR3. The germline V and J ends were trimmed by 3 bases and 4 bases, with 11 bases remaining between them. In germline, CDR1 is SGDLS, CDR2 YYNGEE. The CDR3 protein is CASSAASVYNEQFF. The CDR3 region has the DNA TGTGCCAGCAGCGCAGCCAGCGTATACAATGAGCAGTTCTTC.

This chain connects TRBV5-4 to TRBJ2-3, with 7 nucleotides matching TRBD2. This CDR3 contains 16 residues. With V trimmed by 3 bases and J by 0 bases, 7 bases remained unmatched. CDR1 is SGHNT, CDR2 YYREEE, per germline (reference sequence). The CDR3 sequence is CASSSGTTRSTDTQYF. The CDR3, as DNA: TGTGCCAGCAGCTCGGGGACTACTAGAAGCACAGATACGCAGTATTTT. The full variable domain, rest sourced from reference TRBV5-4 and TRBJ2-3, is ETGVTQSPTHLIKTRGQQVTLRCSSQSGHNTVSWYQQALGQGPQFIFQYYREEENGRGNFPPRFSGLQFPNYSSELNVNALELDDSALYLCASSSGTTRSTDTQYFGPGTRLTVL.

The chain employs TRBV28 and TRBJ2-1, with a possible D match to TRBD2 (7 bases). CDR3 length: 16 amino acids. V lost 2 bases, J lost 4 bases, and 15 bases lay in between. Germline assignment: CDR1 MDHEN and CDR2 SYDVKM. The CDR3 bases are TGTGCCAGCAGTTTAAGGAGGGAGGGGGGGTACAATGAGCAGTTCTTC. Residues: CASSLRREGGYNEQFF.

The V call is TRBV4-3, the J call TRBJ2-3; D not resolved. The CDR3 runs 13 residues. Trimming stripped 0 bases from V and 5 bases from J, with 6 bases between. Germline V gives CDR1 LGHNA, CDR2 YSLEER. CDR3 region: CASSQDWQDTQYF. CDR3 in DNA: TGCGCCAGCAGCCAAGATTGGCAAGATACGCAGTATTTT.

The chain combines TRBV19 with TRBJ1-1, with 7 bases that match TRBD1. Germline CDR1 reads LNHDA; CDR2 reads SQIVND (reference sequence). CDR3 length equals 16 residues. J lost 0 bases, V lost 1 base, and 5 bases had no gene match. The CDR3 sequence is CASSIGPQGMNTEAFF. The DNA of the CDR3 is TGTGCCAGTAGTATAGGACCACAGGGGATGAACACTGAAGCTTTCTTT. Full variable domain (missing parts from reference TRBV19 and TRBJ1-1): DGGITQSPKYLFRKEGQNVTLSCEQNLNHDAMYWYRQDPGQGLRLIYYSQIVNDFQKGDIAEGYSVSREKKESFPLTVTSAQKNPTAFYLCASSIGPQGMNTEAFFGQGTRLTVV.

This sequence joins TRBV10-1 and TRBJ2-7, with 7 nucleotides matching TRBD1. The CDR3 has 13 residues. Germline V gene data show CDR1 as WNHNN and CDR2 as SYGVQD (reference sequence). V lost 6 bases, J lost 3 bases, and 5 bases stayed unmatched. The CDR3 sequence is CASRGDRVYEQYF. The CDR3 bases are TGCGCCAGCAGGGGGGACAGAGTCTACGAGCAGTACTTC.

In this sample, this clone turned up once. The rearrangement joins TRBV4-3 to TRBJ1-5; TRBD1 might be the D (5 bases). CDR3 length: 15 residues. Germline V gene data show CDR1 as LGHNA and CDR2 as YSLEER. The germline V and J ends were trimmed by 0 bases and 6 bases, with 12 bases remaining between them. CDR3 in amino acids: CASSQDYGGGQPQHF. The CDR3 DNA is TGCGCCAGCAGCCAAGATTACGGGGGAGGTCAGCCCCAGCATTTT.

CDR3 residues: CASSSSPEASGRIDNEQFF. CDR3 nucleotide sequence: TGTGCCAGCAGCAGCTCTCCGGAGGCTAGCGGGAGGATCGACAATGAGCAGTTCTTC. The genes are TRBV11-2 and TRBJ2-1, with TRBD2 identical over 11 bases. Per the germline V gene, CDR1 is SGHAT and CDR2 is FQNNGV. CDR3 length: 19 residues. The junction had 17 bases not matched to a gene; V was cut back by 5 bases and J by 5 bases.

The rearrangement uses TRBV7-2 and TRBJ2-1, with TRBD1 matching over 9 bases. This CDR3 region has 17 residues. J lost 7 bases, V lost 4 bases, and 14 bases had no gene match. Looked up from germline, CDR1 is SGHTA and CDR2 is FQGNSA. The CDR3 sequence: CASSWGFSGQGKNEQFF. The CDR3 nucleotides are TGTGCCAGCAGCTGGGGATTCAGTGGACAGGGGAAAAATGAGCAGTTCTTC.

The V and J genes are TRBV5-8 and TRBJ1-1; D gene ambiguous. The V end lost 3 bases, the J end lost 14 bases, and 17 bases lay between the germline ends. The CDR3 has 12 amino acids. The germline V gene has CDR1 SGHTS and CDR2 YDEGEE. The CDR3 region is CASSSKVQDSFF. The CDR3 nucleotides are TGTGCCAGCAGCTCAAAGGTCCAGGATTCCTTCTTT.

The chain carries TRBV10-2 and TRBJ2-3, with TRBD2 identical over 14 bases. The CDR3 contains 15 residues. From germline, CDR1 is WSHSY and CDR2 SAAADI. Trimming removed 6 bases from V and 8 bases from J; junction bases left unmatched: 7. For the CDR3, the DNA is TGCGCCAGCAGGGCGGGACTAGCGGGAGCGAGTACGCAGTATTTT. Translation gives CASRAGLAGASTQYF.

CDR3 loop: CASSVAETYEQYF. CDR3 bases: TGTGCCAGCAGTGTAGCAGAGACTTACGAGCAGTACTTC. The chain recombines TRBV6-1 with TRBJ2-7; the D is unclear. The germline gives CDR1 MNHNS, CDR2 SASEGT. Trimming left V 4 bases short and J 4 bases short, with 11 bases between. This CDR3 contains 13 residues.

J is TRBJ2-3 and V is TRBV7-3; D is unclear. V lost 5 bases and J lost 1, with 10 bases in between. The CDR3 is 14 residues long. CDR1 and CDR2 from the germline V gene are SGHTA and FQGTGA. This CDR3 is CASSPSSGTDTQYF. CDR3 DNA sequence: TGTGCCAGCAGCCCGAGCTCTGGCACAGATACGCAGTATTTT. The full variable domain, rest sourced from reference TRBV7-3 and TRBJ2-3, is GAGVSQTPSNKVTEKGKYVELRCDPISGHTALYWYRQSLGQGPEFLIYFQGTGAADDSGLPNDRFFAVRPEGSVSTLKIQRTERGDSAVYLCASSPSSGTDTQYFGPGTRLTVL.

This chain links TRBV6-5 with TRBJ2-1; a possible D gene is TRBD1 (6 bases). V lost 10 bases to trimming and J lost 3 bases, with 10 bases between them. This CDR3 region has 12 residues. The germline V gene encodes CDR1 MNHEY and CDR2 SVGAGI. CDR3 sequence (DNA): TGTGCCACCTTACAGGGCTACAATGAGCAGTTCTTC. Translated, it gives CATLQGYNEQFF.

The V call is TRBV18, the J call TRBJ2-2, with TRBD2 matching over 7 bases. CDR1 and CDR2 (germline): KGHSH, LQKENI. The CDR3 runs to 16 residues. With 3 bases clipped from V and 7 bases from J, the junction kept 11 bases outside the gene matches. CDR3 loop: CASSPIARELDGELFF. The CDR3 nucleotides are TGTGCCAGCTCACCTATCGCGCGGGAGTTGGACGGGGAGCTGTTTTTT.

The chain links TRBV7-9 to TRBJ2-3; D unclear. CDR3 size: 15 residues. Germline V gene data show CDR1 as SEHNR and CDR2 as FQNEAQ (reference sequence). With 1 base removed from V and 4 bases from J, the gap between germline ends came to 12 bases. The CDR3 bases are TGTGCCAGCAGCTTAGGTCTTTCGAGCGCAGATACGCAGTATTTT. The encoded protein is CASSLGLSSADTQYF. The complete variable domain, with remaining parts taken from reference TRBV7-9 and TRBJ2-3, reads DTGVSQNPRHKITKRGQNVTFRCDPISEHNRLYWYRQTLGQGPEFLTYFQNEAQLEKSRLLSDRFSAERPKGSFSTLEIQRTEQGDSAMYLCASSLGLSSADTQYFGPGTRLTVL.

CDR3: CATGQGSPYNEQFF. The CDR3 region has the DNA TGTGCCACCGGACAGGGGTCCCCCTACAATGAGCAGTTCTTC. J is TRBJ2-1 and V is TRBV11-2; 9 bases map to TRBD1. Per germline, CDR1 SGHAT and CDR2 FQNNGV. J gave up 2 bases and V 10 bases, and 6 bases lay outside the gene matches. CDR3 length: 14 residues.

The CDR3: CASRTASSGNTIYF. The DNA for the CDR3 is TGTGCCAGCAGGACAGCTTCCTCTGGAAACACCATATATTTT. The chain links TRBV27 to TRBJ1-3; the D gene is possibly TRBD1 (5 bases). Trimming stripped 6 bases from V and 0 bases from J, with 9 bases between. The CDR3 is 14 residues long. Germline V gene sequence: CDR1 MNHEY, CDR2 SMNVEV (reference sequence).

The chain carries TRBV3-1 (or the pseudogene TRBV3-2) and TRBJ2-7; 7 nucleotides line up with TRBD1. There are 13 residues in the CDR3. V shed 8 bases and J 6 bases; nucleotides not matched to a gene: 10. Germline V gene lookup returns CDR1 LGHDT and CDR2 YNNKEL (reference sequence). CDR3 in amino acids: CASDFSGQSEQYF. CDR3 nucleotides: TGTGCCAGCGATTTCTCGGGACAGAGCGAGCAGTACTTC.

In its sample, this clone was seen a few times. The chain uses TRBV5-1 and TRBJ2-7; D not resolved. CDR1 is SGHRS and CDR2 is YFSETQ in the germline V gene. The CDR3 spans 14 residues. V was shortened by 0 bases and J by 7 bases, with 14 bases between the two germline ends. The CDR3 DNA sequence: TGCGCCAGCAGCTTGGTAATCGGCGGTGAGGAGCAGTACTTC. It translates to CASSLVIGGEEQYF.

The chain is built from TRBV20-1 and TRBJ2-7; D remains ambiguous. Germline V gene lookup returns CDR1 DFQATT and CDR2 SNEGSKA (reference sequence). V was trimmed by 3 bases and J by 0 bases, leaving 15 bases between them. This CDR3 has 15 amino acids. The CDR3: CSASNPRRISYEQYF. CDR3 bases: TGCAGTGCTAGTAATCCGCGGCGGATCTCCTACGAGCAGTACTTC.

V is TRBV28 and J is TRBJ1-2; D might be TRBD1 (5 bases). CDR3 size: 14 residues. The V gene lost 3 bases and the J gene lost 3 bases, with 11 bases spanning the gap. Germline-derived CDR1 and CDR2 are MDHEN and SYDVKM. The CDR3 DNA reads TGTGCCAGCAGTTTGGGGCGAACCGACTATGGCTACACCTTC. Translating gives CASSLGRTDYGYTF.

The rearrangement joins TRBV6-5 to TRBJ1-2, with TRBD1 matching 8 bases. V dropped 2 bases and J dropped 4; count of bases not matched to a gene: 3. The germline CDR1 and CDR2 sequences are MNHEY and SVGAGI. The CDR3 runs to 14 residues. The CDR3 sequence: CASSYAGGVYGYTF. In nucleotides, the CDR3 is TGTGCCAGCAGTTACGCAGGGGGCGTCTATGGCTACACCTTC.

V and J are TRBV19 and TRBJ1-1; perhaps TRBD1 as D (5 bases). Trimming removed 5 bases at V and 0 bases at J, with 16 bases between. Germline loops: CDR1 LNHDA, CDR2 SQIVND (reference sequence). The length of the CDR3 is 16 residues. CDR3 in amino acids: CASSPRGRIMNTEAFF. CDR3 DNA: TGTGCCAGTAGTCCAAGGGGTCGGATAATGAACACTGAAGCTTTCTTT.

This chain uses TRBV9 with TRBJ2-6, with D unclear. Trimming stripped 0 bases from V and 0 bases from J, with 7 bases between. The CDR3 sequence is 16 residues long. Germline values: CDR1 SGDLS, CDR2 YYNGEE. The CDR3 region has the DNA TGTGCCAGCAGCGTAGTTGGGCGCTCTGGGGCCAACGTCCTGACTTTC. Translated, it gives CASSVVGRSGANVLTF. The full variable domain, rest sourced from reference TRBV9 and TRBJ2-6, is DSGVTQTPKHLITATGQRVTLRCSPRSGDLSVYWYQQSLDQGLQFLIQYYNGEERAKGNILERFSAQQFPDLHSELNLSSLELGDSALYFCASSVVGRSGANVLTFGAGSRLTVL.

The J gene is TRBJ2-3, the V gene TRBV9; 8 nucleotides line up with TRBD2. CDR3 size: 14 residues. In germline, CDR1 is SGDLS, CDR2 YYNGEE. With V trimmed by 1 base and J by 4 bases, 2 bases remained unmatched. This chain's CDR3 is CASSVFGGADTQYF. The CDR3 DNA is TGTGCCAGCAGCGTATTCGGGGGGGCAGATACGCAGTATTTT.